This entry describes one T cell receptor beta chain. This sample is drawn from a study of identical twins. J gave up 0 bases and V 2 bases, and 5 bases lay outside the gene matches. The CDR3 is 19 residues long. Germline CDR1 is MGHRA and CDR2 is YSYEKL. TCRdb re-called the 5' RACE reads with MiXCR, one entry per CDR3 protein. The table has 450,000 to 650,000 distinct CDR3 sequences, roughly 15% seen once. A further study also used this sample, focusing on yellow fever vaccine responses in identical twins.

Sample: CD4+ T cells sorted from blood. The TCR was taken from a woman aged 18-30 years in good health. The chain is built from TRBV4-1 and TRBJ2-6; TRBD2 agrees at 12 bases. CDR3 sequence reads: CASSQILAGGLSGANVLTF. The CDR3 bases are TGCGCCAGCAGCCAAATACTAGCGGGGGGCCTCTCTGGGGCCAACGTCCTGACTTTC.